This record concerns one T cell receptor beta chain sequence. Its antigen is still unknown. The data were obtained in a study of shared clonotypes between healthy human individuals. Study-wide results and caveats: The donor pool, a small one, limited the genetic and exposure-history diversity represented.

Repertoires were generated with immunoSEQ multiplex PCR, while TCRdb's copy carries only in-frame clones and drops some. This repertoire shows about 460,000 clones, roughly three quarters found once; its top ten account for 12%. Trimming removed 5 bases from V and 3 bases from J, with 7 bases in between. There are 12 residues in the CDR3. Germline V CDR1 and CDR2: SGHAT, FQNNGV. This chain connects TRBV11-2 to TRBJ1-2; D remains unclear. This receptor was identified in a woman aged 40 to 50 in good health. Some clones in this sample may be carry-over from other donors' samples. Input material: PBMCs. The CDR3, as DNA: TGTGCCAGCAGCAGCTATTACTATGGCTACACCTTC. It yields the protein CASSSYYYGYTF.